What follows are 2 T cell receptor beta chains derived from one specimen sequenced in a study of T cells after yellow fever vaccination. MiXCR, run by TCRdb on the 5' RACE reads, gives a single entry per CDR3 protein. The sample shows about 300,000 distinct CDR3 sequences, 3% to 4.5% of them seen only once. Here the sequenced sample was PBMCs, taken 5 days after the yellow fever booster vaccination. The receptors shown here come from a man aged 18-30 years who received the YFV17D yellow fever vaccine.

The sample holds a few counts of this clonotype. The chain uses TRBV5-1 and TRBJ1-4; D not certain. This CDR3 region has 16 residues. Looked up from germline, CDR1 is SGHRS and CDR2 is YFSETQ. Trimming took 4 bases from V and 4 from J, leaving 17 bases between them. CDR3 sequence reads: CASSRRETRNNEKLFF. CDR3 sequence (DNA): TGCGCCAGCAGCCGCCGGGAGACGCGGAATAATGAAAAACTGTTTTTT.

A few counts support this clonotype. For the CDR3, the DNA is TGTGCCAGCAGCGAGGCAGGGGGAGTTTGGACCGGGGAGCTGTTTTTT. Residues: CASSEAGGVWTGELFF. V is TRBV5-6 and J is TRBJ2-2, with TRBD1 matching over 7 bases. Germline V gene lookup returns CDR1 SGHDT and CDR2 YYEEEE. The CDR3 consists of 16 residues. With 4 bases clipped from V and 5 bases from J, the junction kept 11 bases outside the gene matches.